These T cell receptor beta chains were read from a single sample in a study of cytomegalovirus exposure and HLA in healthy donors. Data came from immunoSEQ multiplex PCR; TCRdb stores just in-frame clones and leaves some out. This repertoire shows around 140,000 clones, 80% to 85% found once; its top ten account for just over 8%. Source material: PBMCs. The source is a woman in her 50s in good health and CMV-seropositive. Both conserved end residues are part of each CDR3. The D gene is left open where the match is weak. Not all rows give a size; the values are once, few, many and, for expanded clones, a class.

clone_size: NA
j_call: TRBJ1-1
v_call: TRBV5-1
d_call: NA
cdr3_nt: TGCGCCAGCAGCCCTGGAGCAGGGTGGGAAAACACTGAAGCTTTCTTT
cdr3_aa: CASSPGAGWENTEAFF

clone_size: NA
j_call: TRBJ1-2
v_call: TRBV29-1
d_call: TRBD1
cdr3_nt: TGCAGCGTTGAAGATGCCCTAAGACAGGGCTTCACCTTC
cdr3_aa: CSVEDALRQGFTF

clone_size: once
j_call: TRBJ2-7
v_call: TRBV7-2
d_call: TRBD2
cdr3_nt: TGTGCCAGCAGCTTAGCATCGGGGGGAGGGATGTACGAGCAGTACTTC
cdr3_aa: CASSLASGGGMYEQYF

clone_size: few
j_call: TRBJ1-5
v_call: TRBV19
d_call: TRBD1
cdr3_nt: TGTGCCAGTTGGAACAGGGGGCGCAATCAGCCCCAGCATTTT
cdr3_aa: CASWNRGRNQPQHF

clone_size: NA
j_call: TRBJ2-1
v_call: TRBV7-2
d_call: TRBD2
cdr3_nt: TGTGCCAGCAGCTTAAGTGGGAGGGCGAGGAATGAGCAGTTCTTC
cdr3_aa: CASSLSGRARNEQFF

clone_size: NA
j_call: TRBJ2-7
v_call: TRBV5-1
d_call: NA
cdr3_nt: TGCGCCAGCAGCACCTATAGCGGTCCTCCCTACGAGCGGTACTTC
cdr3_aa: CASSTYSGPPYERYF

clone_size: NA
j_call: TRBJ2-3
v_call: TRBV2
d_call: NA
cdr3_nt: TGTGCCAGCACCGACCCTTGGAGGCGAGCGGACCCCGAGGGAGATACGCAGTATTTT
cdr3_aa: CASTDPWRRADPEGDTQYF

clone_size: NA
j_call: TRBJ2-2
v_call: TRBV7-3
d_call: TRBD2
cdr3_nt: TGTGCCAGCAGCTTATTTAGCGGGCTTACCGGGGAGCTGTTTTTT
cdr3_aa: CASSLFSGLTGELFF

clone_size: NA
j_call: TRBJ2-6
v_call: TRBV29-1
d_call: TRBD1
cdr3_nt: TGCAGCGTTCGACAGGGAGCTGGGGCCAACGTCCTGACTTTC
cdr3_aa: CSVRQGAGANVLTF

clone_size: few
j_call: TRBJ1-2
v_call: TRBV5-1
d_call: NA
cdr3_nt: TGCGCCAGCAGCTTGATCCCAGGTGATTATGGCTACACCTTC
cdr3_aa: CASSLIPGDYGYTF

clone_size: few
j_call: TRBJ1-1
v_call: TRBV5-1
d_call: TRBD1
cdr3_nt: TGCGCCAGCAGCCGCCAAACTACAGGGGGTGAAGCTTTCTTT
cdr3_aa: CASSRQTTGGEAFF

clone_size: NA
j_call: TRBJ2-7
v_call: TRBV7-8
d_call: NA
cdr3_nt: TGTTCTAGCAAGCAAGAGCCGGCCTACGAGCAGTACTTC
cdr3_aa: CSSKQEPAYEQYF

clone_size: NA
j_call: TRBJ1-1
v_call: TRBV5-1
d_call: NA
cdr3_nt: TGCGCCAGCAGCACCGGACAGCCGAACACTGAAGCTTTCTTT
cdr3_aa: CASSTGQPNTEAFF

clone_size: NA
j_call: TRBJ2-1
v_call: TRBV4-3
d_call: TRBD1
cdr3_nt: TGCGCCAGCAGTCGAACCGGGACAGGTCCCTACAATGAGCAGTTCTTC
cdr3_aa: CASSRTGTGPYNEQFF

clone_size: NA
j_call: TRBJ1-4
v_call: TRBV30
d_call: NA
cdr3_nt: TGTGCCTGGAGTGTACTGACAGGCCCTGAAAAACTGTTTTTT
cdr3_aa: CAWSVLTGPEKLFF

clone_size: NA
j_call: TRBJ2-6
v_call: TRBV7-9
d_call: NA
cdr3_nt: TGTGCCAGCAGCCCCAGGGTGTATGGGGCCAACGTCCTGACTTTC
cdr3_aa: CASSPRVYGANVLTF

clone_size: NA
j_call: TRBJ2-5
v_call: TRBV2
d_call: TRBD1
cdr3_nt: TGTGCCAGCAGTGAACTTACAGGGGAGGAGACCCAGTACTTC
cdr3_aa: CASSELTGEETQYF

clone_size: NA
j_call: TRBJ2-1
v_call: TRBV7-8
d_call: TRBD2
cdr3_nt: TGTGCCAGCAGCCCCCGAAGTCTAGCGGAAAACAATGAGCAGTTCTTC
cdr3_aa: CASSPRSLAENNEQFF

clone_size: NA
j_call: TRBJ1-1
v_call: TRBV6-5
d_call: TRBD1
cdr3_nt: TGTGCCAGCAGTCGCTGGACAGGGGACAGTGAAGCTTTCTTT
cdr3_aa: CASSRWTGDSEAFF

clone_size: NA
j_call: TRBJ2-7
v_call: TRBV19
d_call: NA
cdr3_nt: TGTGCCAGTAGTATGAAGGGGGAGGGCCACGAGCAGTACTTC
cdr3_aa: CASSMKGEGHEQYF

clone_size: NA
j_call: TRBJ2-7
v_call: TRBV6-1
d_call: NA
cdr3_nt: TGTGCCAGCGGTGAAAGCGGAGAGGCGTACGAGCAGTACTTC
cdr3_aa: CASGESGEAYEQYF

clone_size: once
j_call: TRBJ2-2
v_call: TRBV2
d_call: TRBD1
cdr3_nt: TGTGCCAGCAGCCGCCTGGGACAGCCAAACACCGGGGAGCTGTTTTTT
cdr3_aa: CASSRLGQPNTGELFF

clone_size: NA
j_call: TRBJ1-2
v_call: TRBV19
d_call: TRBD1
cdr3_nt: TGTGCCAGTAGTATGTGGGGACAGGGGGTTTTGGACTATGGCTACACCTTC
cdr3_aa: CASSMWGQGVLDYGYTF

clone_size: NA
j_call: TRBJ1-2
v_call: TRBV5-6
d_call: NA
cdr3_nt: TGTGCCAGCAGCTTGGAGTGGTCGGGGTTAAACTATGGCTACACCTTC
cdr3_aa: CASSLEWSGLNYGYTF

clone_size: NA
j_call: TRBJ2-3
v_call: TRBV19
d_call: NA
cdr3_nt: TGTGCCAGTACCAATGGGGCGGGATTGAGCCGAGATACGCAGTATTTT
cdr3_aa: CASTNGAGLSRDTQYF

clone_size: NA
j_call: TRBJ2-1
v_call: TRBV7-9
d_call: TRBD2
cdr3_nt: TGTGCCAGCAGCTTAGAACTAGCGGTCTCCTACAATGAGCAGTTCTTC
cdr3_aa: CASSLELAVSYNEQFF